This T cell receptor beta chain appears in the sequencing data of a study of technical replicates of blood from a handful of donors. Measured with immunoSEQ multiplex PCR; TCRdb has only the in-frame clones, and not every one. The top ten clones hold roughly 4.9% of a sample with under 100,000 clones, approximately 86% of them seen once. The germline CDR1 and CDR2 sequences are SGHNT and YENEEA. The V gene end was trimmed by 1 base and the J gene end by 7 bases; junction bases not matched to a gene: 5. The CDR3 contains 16 residues. The TCR comes from a human donor in good health. Some clones in this sample may be carry-over from other donors' samples. The chain couples TRBV11-3 to TRBJ2-1; TRBD1 matches at 12 bases. Sequencing input: PBMCs. In DNA form, the CDR3 reads TGTGCCAGCAGCTTAGCGGGGACAGGGGGCATGAATGAGCAGTTCTTC. Translation gives CASSLAGTGGMNEQFF.